These 26 T cell receptor beta chains were sequenced from one sample in a study of CD8+CD57+ T cells in acquired aplastic anemia. Genomic DNA provided the template from which TCR beta VDJ and CDR3 profiles were obtained. MiXCR, applied by TCRdb to the reads, yields one record per CDR3 protein. This repertoire shows 270,000 or so distinct CDR3 sequences, 82% found once; its top ten account for approximately 40%. Patients selected for sequencing had displayed CD8+CD57+ cell expansion by flow cytometry. The source material was sorted CD4+, CD8+, or CD8+CD57+ T cells (not recorded which) from PBMCs. The receptors shown here come from a human donor with aplastic anemia.

The chain uses TRBV11-2 and TRBJ2-7, with 8 bases identical to TRBD1. V was pared by 5 bases and J by 5 bases, with 5 bases of the junction left unmatched. Germline CDR1 and CDR2: SGHAT and FQNNGV. The CDR3 runs to 13 residues. The CDR3 DNA follows: TGTGCCAGCAGCCCCCAACAGGGGGACGAGCAGTACTTC. Residues: CASSPQQGDEQYF.

The chain uses TRBV10-3 and TRBJ1-2, with D uncertain. V was pared by 6 bases and J by 4 bases, with 15 bases between. CDR3 size: 14 residues. The germline V gene has CDR1 ENHRY and CDR2 SYGVKD. CDR3: CAISPGLLSYGYTF. The DNA of the CDR3 is TGTGCCATCAGCCCCGGACTCTTGTCCTATGGCTACACCTTC.

This clonotype was seen once. At one end the junction does not follow the germline gene, possibly because of a read error. J is TRBJ2-3 and V is TRBV7-2, with a possible D match to TRBD2 (6 bases). Germline-derived CDR1 and CDR2 are SGHTA and FQGNSA. This CDR3 has 13 residues. The DNA for the CDR3 is TGTGCCAGCAGCTTAGCGGGAGGAGATAATACGCAGTTT. Translated: CASSLAGGDNTQF.

For the CDR3, the DNA is TGTGCCAGTGGGGATACCAAGGGGACAGGGGGCCCTCCGGAGAGCTACACCTTC. Protein: CASGDTKGTGGPPESYTF. The chain links TRBV12-3 or TRBV12-4 to TRBJ1-2; 12 bases match TRBD1. The V and J ends lost 9 bases and 9 bases, in that order; junction bases with no gene match: 23. This CDR3 comprises 18 residues.

In this sample, this clonotype turned up many times. A read error may produce the germline difference seen at one junction end. The genes are TRBV2 and TRBJ2-3; D might be TRBD2 (6 bases). The V gene's germline CDR1 is SNHLY and CDR2 FYNNEI. This CDR3 contains 13 residues. The DNA of the CDR3 is TGTGCCAGCAGGGATGGGGGGATACATACGCAGTATTTC. This gives the protein CASRDGGIHTQYF.

This clonotype was picked up a small number of times. The junction and the germline gene differ at one end; a read error may be behind it. CDR3 nucleotide sequence: TGTGCCAGCAGCTTTCATCCAGCCGGGACAGCCCATTTT. Residues: CASSFHPAGTAHF. The rearrangement joins TRBV7-2 to TRBJ2-3, with 7 bases fitting TRBD1. Germline V gene lookup returns CDR1 SGHTA and CDR2 FQGNSA. The CDR3 length is 13 residues.

To note about this clonotype: The CDR3 does not end in the conserved phenylalanine or tryptophan, so this is likely a read error. It is unclear where the CDR3 begins or ends on the DNA, so no DNA is shown, and the CDR3 is as TCRdb lists it. The chain carries TRBV7-8 and TRBJ2-3; the table names TRBD2, a call not compared with the DNA. The CDR3 spans 13 amino acids, including both terminal residues. The germline CDR1 and CDR2 sequences are SGHVS and FQNEAQ. This CDR3 reads CASSLGGADNTHY.

The gene calls are TRBV5-4 and TRBJ2-5; TRBD2 matches at 7 bases. This CDR3 has 14 residues. Germline values: CDR1 SGHNT, CDR2 YYREEE (reference sequence). The ends lost 4 bases at V and 2 bases at J; junction bases unmatched: 5. The CDR3 loop is CASSSTSEQETQYF. The CDR3 nucleotides read TGTGCCAGCAGCAGTACTAGCGAGCAAGAGACCCAGTACTTC.

This clonotype was detected only once. One end of the junction fails to match germline, which may point to a read error. The V and J genes are TRBV7-9 and TRBJ2-3, with 7 bases lining up with TRBD2. Per the germline V gene, CDR1 is SEHNR and CDR2 is FQNEAQ (reference sequence). The CDR3 extends over 14 amino acids. CDR3: CASSLAGDYDKQFF. The CDR3 bases are TGTGCCAGCAGCTTGGCGGGGGACTACGATAAGCAGTTTTTT.

With regard to this clonotype: Mismatch with germline at one junction end may stem from a read error. This chain links TRBV11-1 with TRBJ2-3; no firm D call. Germline V gene lookup returns CDR1 SGHAT and CDR2 FQDESV (reference sequence). The CDR3 length is 14 residues. The CDR3 DNA is TGCGCCAGCAGCGATTACAGCATCACCGATACGCAGTATTTT. This translates into CASSDYSITDTQYF. Looking up the rest from reference TRBV11-1 and TRBJ2-3 gives the full variable domain: EAEVAQSPRYKITEKSQAVAFWCDPISGHATLYWYRQILGQGPELLVQFQDESVVDDSQLPKDRFSAERLKGVDSTLKIQPAELGDSAMYLCASSDYSITDTQYFGPGTRLTVL.

This clonotype was observed a handful of times. The rearrangement links TRBV7-8 to TRBJ2-5; 8 nucleotides line up with TRBD1. Germline values: CDR1 SGHVS, CDR2 FQNEAQ. J gave up 1 base and V 5 bases, and 9 bases lay outside the gene matches. This CDR3 has 16 residues. This CDR3 is CASSPPGTGGQETQYF. The CDR3 bases are TGTGCCAGCAGCCCCCCCGGAACAGGGGGCCAAGAGACCCAGTACTTC.

The chain carries TRBV24-1 and TRBJ2-5; the match to TRBD1 covers 7 bases. J was trimmed by 1 base and V by 3 bases; bases with no gene match: 4. The CDR3 sequence is 15 residues long. CDR1 is KGHDR, CDR2 SFDVKD, per germline. The CDR3 DNA is TGTGCCACCAGTGATCGGACAGGAAGCCAAGAGACCCAGTACTTC. Translation: CATSDRTGSQETQYF.

Note on this clonotype: This is likely a read error, given that the CDR3 carries no conserved phenylalanine or tryptophan at its end. The limits of the CDR3 on the DNA are not certain, so only TCRdb's listed CDR3 is given. The chain has TRBV2 and TRBJ2-3; TRBD1 was called by the table and not checked on the DNA. From its first to its last residue, the CDR3 has 15 amino acids. Germline V gives CDR1 SNHLY, CDR2 FYNNEI. CDR3 amino acids: CASGVGGTDTQTLCP.

The rearrangement uses TRBV5-6 and TRBJ1-4; perhaps TRBD1 as D (5 bases). Looked up from germline, CDR1 is SGHDT and CDR2 is YYEEEE. The V and J ends lost 0 bases and 5 bases respectively, with 8 bases between them. This CDR3 comprises 14 residues. The CDR3 sequence is CASSLGDENEKLFF. The CDR3 coding sequence is TGTGCCAGCAGCTTGGGGGACGAGAATGAAAAACTGTTTTTT. The full variable domain, with the rest looked up from reference TRBV5-6 and TRBJ1-4, is DAGVTQSPTHLIKTRGQQVTLRCSPKSGHDTVSWYQQALGQGPQFIFQYYEEEERQRGNFPDRFSGHQFPNYSSELNVNALLLGDSALYLCASSLGDENEKLFFGSGTQLSVL.

With respect to this clonotype: Relative to the germline gene, one junction end is altered; a read error may explain this. The chain is built from TRBV15 and TRBJ2-3; D may be TRBD1 or TRBD2 (5 bases each). Looked up from germline, CDR1 is LNHNV and CDR2 is YYDKDF (reference sequence). The CDR3 loop spans 14 amino acids. CDR3 region: CATSIDQGATEAYF. In DNA form, the CDR3 reads TGTGCCACCAGCATAGATCAGGGAGCGACTGAAGCGTACTTT.

The chain carries TRBV10-3 and TRBJ2-1; the D is unclear. This CDR3 has 15 residues. Germline V gene sequence: CDR1 ENHRY, CDR2 SYGVKD. The V and J ends lost 9 bases and 2 bases respectively, with 17 bases between them. This chain's CDR3 is CAISIDNGAYNEQFF. In nucleotides, the CDR3 is TGTGCCATTAGTATAGACAACGGAGCCTACAATGAGCAGTTCTTC.

This chain uses TRBV13 with TRBJ1-1; no clear D. Germline V gene sequence: CDR1 PRHDT, CDR2 FYEKMQ (reference sequence). The V end was cut by 6 bases, the J end by 1 base, with 6 bases between. The CDR3 consists of 12 residues. This CDR3 reads CASSRPNTEAFF. The CDR3, as DNA: TGTGCCAGCAGTCGACCGAACACTGAAGCTTTCTTT. Together with reference TRBV13 and TRBJ1-1, the CDR3 gives the full variable domain: AAGVIQSPRHLIKEKRETATLKCYPIPRHDTVYWYQQGPGQDPQFLISFYEKMQSDKGSIPDRFSAQQFSDYHSELNMSSLELGDSALYFCASSRPNTEAFFGQGTRLTVV.

This clonotype was observed once. The chain is built from TRBV7-9 and TRBJ1-5, with D hard to call. V was pared by 5 bases and J by 16 bases, with 27 bases between. The CDR3 covers 15 residues. Germline V gene lookup returns CDR1 SEHNR and CDR2 FQNEAQ (reference sequence). CDR3 coding DNA: TGTGCCAGCAGCCACCCCGTGATGGGCGAGCAGTACCACCATTTT. Protein: CASSHPVMGEQYHHF.

As regards this clonotype: No DNA is shown, since the ends of the CDR3 on it are uncertain; the CDR3 is the one TCRdb lists. V and J are TRBV7-9 and TRBJ2-7; the table calls TRBD1, which could not be checked here. CDR1 is SEHNR and CDR2 is FQNEAQ in the germline V gene (reference sequence). The CDR3 length is 15 residues, termini included. CDR3 protein: CASSFTGAMSSSSYV.

In the case of this clonotype: Relative to the germline gene, one junction end is altered; a read error may explain this. This chain links TRBV7-3 with TRBJ2-3, with 9 bases identical to TRBD2. From germline, CDR1 is SGHTA and CDR2 FQGTGA. The CDR3 is 14 amino acids. The CDR3 DNA follows: TGTGCCAGCAGCTTAGCGGGAGGGCACTCCACGCGGTATTTT. As protein: CASSLAGGHSTRYF.

This clonotype was picked up a small number of times. The CDR3 ends on some other residue instead of the conserved phenylalanine or tryptophan, so this is likely a read error. The DNA is left out, because the CDR3 cannot be placed on it with certainty; the CDR3 is given as TCRdb lists it. This CDR3 reads CASSEAGTDGANV. The rearrangement uses TRBV7-9 and TRBJ2-3; the DNA was not compared with TRBD1, the D call given in the table. Germline CDR1 SEHNR, CDR2 FQNEAQ (reference sequence). Counting both end residues, the CDR3 totals 13 amino acids.

The rearrangement joins TRBV7-9 to TRBJ1-2; no clear D gene. CDR3 length: 15 residues. CDR1 SEHNR and CDR2 FQNEAQ come from the germline V gene (reference sequence). Trimming took 4 bases from V and 13 from J, leaving 25 bases between them. The chain's CDR3 is CASSWVGGSNYGGTF. CDR3 DNA: TGTGCCAGCAGCTGGGTTGGAGGGTCAAACTATGGTGGCACCTTC.

The rearrangement uses TRBV19 and TRBJ2-3; 11 bases map to TRBD2. J lost 2 bases, V lost 2 bases, and 3 bases had no gene match. Germline CDR1 is LNHDA and CDR2 is SQIVND (reference sequence). The CDR3 runs 16 residues. CDR3 DNA sequence: TGTGCCAGTAGTATAATAGCGGGGGGGCCCACAGATACGCAGTATTTT. It encodes CASSIIAGGPTDTQYF. Full variable domain (outside the CDR3, taken from reference TRBV19 and TRBJ2-3): DGGITQSPKYLFRKEGQNVTLSCEQNLNHDAMYWYRQDPGQGLRLIYYSQIVNDFQKGDIAEGYSVSREKKESFPLTVTSAQKNPTAFYLCASSIIAGGPTDTQYFGPGTRLTVL.

The chain links TRBV7-9 to TRBJ2-1; no definite D call. This CDR3 is 16 amino acids long. The V gene lost 2 bases and the J gene lost 8 bases, with 19 bases spanning the gap. The germline V gene encodes CDR1 SEHNR and CDR2 FQNEAQ (reference sequence). Here the CDR3 reads CASSLQRRPDGDEQFF. As DNA, the CDR3 is TGTGCCAGCAGCTTACAAAGAAGACCCGACGGCGATGAGCAGTTCTTC.

The chain has TRBV5-1 and TRBJ1-2; D is uncertain. Germline V gene lookup returns CDR1 SGHRS and CDR2 YFSETQ. Trimming took off 1 base at V and 8 bases at J, with 12 bases between the two ends. This CDR3 has 13 residues. The CDR3 region is CASSLYVAGGYTF. The CDR3 coding sequence is TGCGCCAGCAGCTTGTACGTGGCCGGGGGCTACACCTTC. The full variable domain, completed using reference TRBV5-1 and TRBJ1-2, is KAGVTQTPRYLIKTRGQQVTLSCSPISGHRSVSWYQQTPGQGLQFLFEYFSETQRNKGNFPGRFSGRQFSNSRSEMNVSTLELGDSALYLCASSLYVAGGYTFGSGTRLTVV.

The CDR3 DNA reads as TGTGCCAGCAGCTTCGCGGGAGGTCCCGACACGCAGCAGTTCTTC. Encoded protein: CASSFAGGPDTQQFF. The genes are TRBV7-8 and TRBJ2-1; 8 bases map to TRBD2. Germline trimming cut 3 bases from V and 11 bases from J; bases unmatched to any gene: 12. The germline V gene encodes CDR1 SGHVS and CDR2 FQNEAQ. This CDR3 has 15 residues.